The present entry profiles one TCR beta chain with its context. This entry belongs to a study of blood T cell repertoires in COVID-19. Study in general: COVID-19 samples from acute and convalescent phases originated in the United States, Italy and Spain. Nucleic acid was either cDNA or gDNA, and it came from T cells, B-cell-depleted T cells, or PBMCs.

Per the authors' pipeline: Reference gene primer amplification gave estimated nucleated cell counts. The protocol was immunoSEQ multiplex PCR, while the TCRdb copy is restricted to in-frame clones and leaves out a portion. V and J calls and clone size come straight from that table; D and trimming were deduced from the DNA. The sample consists of 200,000 to 250,000 clones, 65% to 85% of them appearing once. Germline-derived CDR1 and CDR2 are MDHEN and SYDVKM. The CDR3 extends over 17 amino acids. V lost 7 bases and J lost 1, with 20 bases in between. The sequenced material came from peripheral blood. This rearrangement joins TRBV28 to TRBJ1-5, with D perhaps TRBD1 (6 bases). This clonotype was sampled from a human donor in a cohort sampled during active COVID-19. CDR3 sequence reads: CASTTPGGGASNQPQHF. The CDR3 nucleotides are TGTGCCAGCACCACTCCCGGAGGGGGGGCCAGCAATCAGCCCCAGCATTTT.